This T cell receptor beta chain derives from a study of blood T cells in healthy people across ages. General study results and limits: Long-lived and aged donors differed, with more naive CD4+ cells and higher diversity in the long-lived.

The people who gave samples were healthy Caucasians from Russia, aged roughly 6 to 100. Total RNA, at least 6 micrograms per sample, was extracted from PBMCs. The germline V gene has CDR1 MDHEN and CDR2 SYDVKM. CDR3 length equals 15 residues. V shed 5 bases and J shed 0 bases, with 14 bases lying between them. A second PCR, run for about 6 to 11 cycles, used a sample-barcoded 5' primer plus a J-beta primer mix. Via MiXCR, TCRdb re-called the 5' RACE reads, giving one row per CDR3 protein. The profile shows approximately 1.5 million distinct CDR3 sequences, about 31% of them singletons. As for this clonotype: Its antigen is currently unknown.

This chain uses TRBV28 with TRBJ2-7, with D tentatively TRBD1 (6 bases). Input material: blood. The source of this sequence is a woman in her 30s in good health. In DNA form, the CDR3 reads TGTGCCAGCAGTAGAACGGGACACACCTCCTACGAGCAGTACTTC. Translated, it gives CASSRTGHTSYEQYF.